This T cell receptor (beta chain) was recovered during a study of immune heterogeneity within non-small cell lung tumors. Points from the study as a whole: The study found identical dominant CDR3 beta clonotypes recurring across tumor sites within a patient, alongside site-unique high-frequency clones.

Multiplex PCR employing 32 V and 13 J primers generated amplicons of the TCR beta CDR3. In TCRdb, the multiplex PCR reads were re-called with MiXCR into one record per CDR3 protein. Of about 9,600 distinct CDR3 sequences in the sample, 26% were seen once. The sample holds many counts of this clonotype. Its antigen is not identified. Looked up from germline, CDR1 is MNHEY and CDR2 is SVGEGT. This CDR3 has 13 amino acids. V was trimmed by 6 bases and J by 6 bases, leaving 14 bases between them. Template input, which was bulk tumor genomic DNA, totaled 600 to 700 ng per sample. Biopsy collection occurred during surgery, with several far-apart biopsies per primary tumor. Each patient presented with untreated, newly diagnosed non-small cell lung cancer and received curative surgery.

Sequencing was carried out using lung tumor tissue. V and J are TRBV6-2 or TRBV6-3 and TRBJ1-1, with a weak D call TRBD1 (5 bases). This receptor was obtained from a woman between 50 and 59 years old with non-small cell lung cancer. In nucleotides, the CDR3 is TGTGCCAGCAGATTAGACAGTCATTCTGAAGCTTTCTTT. Translation gives CASRLDSHSEAFF.